This entry describes one T cell receptor beta chain. What this receptor recognizes is not known. It has no much larger one-base neighbor in the sample; base qualities were not kept. Data came from an Illumina NovaSeq 6000. Using 5'RACE with constant-segment primers, TCRalpha and TCRbeta cDNA libraries were constructed, with sample barcodes and unique molecular identifiers added in the process. RNA was extracted from every sample with Trizol reagent. Library amplification was performed in two PCR steps, and a second sample barcode and Illumina TruSeq adapters were introduced in the second step. The libraries were sequenced on an Illumina NovaSeq using 2 x 150 bp paired-end reads. As for the original processing: Reads were demultiplexed and collapsed into UMI-guided consensus sequences with migec v1.2.7. Using mixcr v2.1.11, the UMI consensuses were aligned to TRA and TRB V and J templates and assembled into clonotypes. Clonotypes were classified as expanded or contracted when called significant by both edgeR and NoisET, with noise models trained on biological replicates. edgeR calls used a false discovery rate-adjusted p below 0.01 and a log2 fold-change threshold of 1. PCA with hierarchical clustering of max-normalized trajectories of the 1000 most abundant clonotypes was used as exploratory dynamics analysis. Separately sequenced CD4+ and CD8+ repertoires were used to assign a CD4 or CD8 phenotype to each responding clone. In TCRdb, the public reads were trimmed at Q25 with fastp and aligned with MiXCR, with productive beta chains retained. A single entry per CDR3 protein holds the most common genes and DNA from its merged rows. The V and J calls and clone size come from TCRdb's table, not from the authors' own analysis. Counted in this sample were nearly 200,000 distinct CDR3 sequences; roughly 18% of them appeared once. The biggest ten clones account for roughly 2.3% of the sample.

Ficoll-Paque density gradient centrifugation was used to isolate PBMCs. This specimen comes from a study of T-cell memory formation after mild COVID-19 (dated by TCRdb to the early 2020s). In the study overall: TCR sequence clusters from the two donors were largely donor specific. In two donors, T-cell clones that expanded and contracted after mild COVID-19 were followed by sequencing TCRalpha and TCRbeta repertoires longitudinally. Two young, previously healthy adult volunteers made up the cohort, one male and one female. The paper's findings and limits, for the study overall: Some responding clones were detected in pre-infection memory, suggesting pre-existing cross-reactive memory T cells joined the SARS-CoV-2 response. Whether the second-wave clones peaking on day 37 were SARS-CoV-2 specific was not confirmed. Contracting CD4+ clones turned up mainly in the CM and EM memory subsets, whereas EMRA was where CD8+ clones were enriched. Only a couple of mild cases were covered in the study, and larger cohorts including severe cases with pre-infection samples were considered necessary. Clones that contracted from day 15 to 85 showed balanced CD4/CD8 phenotypes, whereas a second wave of clones that expanded from day 15 to 37 leaned towards CD4+.

From V the trimming removes 3 bases and from J it removes 9 bases, while the gene matches leave 10 bases of the junction unaccounted for. The CDR3 contains 17 residues, cysteine and phenylalanine counted. Just CDR3 DNA is preserved here, 51 bases in frame from base 1. CDR1 and CDR2 are drawn from the germline V gene: KGHDR, SFDVKD. The chain is assembled from TRBV24-1 and TRBJ2-2, with TRBD2 matching 12 junction bases. Sequencing was done on a sample of PBMCs or a T cell subset sorted from them (not recorded which). The TCR comes from an adult woman who had mild COVID-19 (a few samples of this study predate the infection). The sample titles of this study are shuffled in the database, so cell type and time point are left out; the donor was told from shared clones. The CDR3 sequence is CATSDPGLAGSGRELFF. The nucleotide sequence is given as TGTGCCACCAGTGATCCCGGACTAGCGGGGAGTGGCAGGGAGCTGTTTTTT.